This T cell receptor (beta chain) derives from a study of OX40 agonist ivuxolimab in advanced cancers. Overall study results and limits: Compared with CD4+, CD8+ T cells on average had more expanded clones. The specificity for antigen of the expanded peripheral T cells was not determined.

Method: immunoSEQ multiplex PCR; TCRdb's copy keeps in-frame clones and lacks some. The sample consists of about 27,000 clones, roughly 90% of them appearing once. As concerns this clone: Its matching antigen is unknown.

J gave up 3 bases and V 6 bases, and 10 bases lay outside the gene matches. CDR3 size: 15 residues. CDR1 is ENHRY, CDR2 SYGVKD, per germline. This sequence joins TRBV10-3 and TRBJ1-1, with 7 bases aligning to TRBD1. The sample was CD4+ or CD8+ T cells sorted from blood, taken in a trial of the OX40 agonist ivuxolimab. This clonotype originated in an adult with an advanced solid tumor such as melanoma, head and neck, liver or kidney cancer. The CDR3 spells CAIRRLAGGYTEAFF. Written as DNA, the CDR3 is TGTGCCATCAGGCGTTTGGCAGGGGGTTACACTGAAGCTTTCTTT.